This TCR beta chain was profiled in a study of CD8+CD57+ T cells in acquired aplastic anemia. This clonotype was seen more than once but under ten times. This CDR3 spans 15 amino acids. The germline CDR1 and CDR2 sequences are SGDLS and YYNGEE. Trimming took off 4 bases at V and 6 bases at J, with 16 bases between the two ends. The template used for profiling TCR beta VDJ and CDR3 was genomic DNA. From the reads, TCRdb called clonotypes with MiXCR, one entry per CDR3 protein. The sample contains a few hundred thousand distinct CDR3 sequences, 65% to 80% of which appear only once. This sequence was found in a human donor in good health, serving as a control. The specimen was sorted CD4+, CD8+, or CD8+CD57+ T cells (not recorded which) from PBMCs. The chain carries TRBV9 and TRBJ2-2, with a possible D match to TRBD1 (5 bases). The CDR3 sequence is CASSRQGGRAGELFF. The CDR3 region has the DNA TGTGCCAGCAGCCGGCAGGGTGGTAGGGCCGGGGAGCTGTTTTTT.